The 17 T cell receptor beta chains given below trace back to one sample, sequenced in a study of CD8 T cells in ankylosing spondylitis. TCRdb re-derived calls from the 5' RACE reads in MiXCR, one entry per CDR3 protein. The sample shows about 300,000 distinct CDR3 sequences, 9.5% to 13% of them seen only once. Sequences were obtained from blood, either unsorted or a sorted T cell fraction (not recorded which). These receptors originate from a female donor with ankylosing spondylitis or in good health (not recorded which).

The chain uses TRBV28 and TRBJ1-3, with TRBD1 matching over 9 bases. The V segment lost 7 bases and the J segment 1 base; nucleotides outside the gene matches: 2. Germline CDR1 and CDR2: MDHEN and SYDVKM. The CDR3 spans 14 residues. CDR3 residues: CASNDRGSGNTIYF. The CDR3 DNA follows: TGTGCCAGCAATGACAGGGGGTCTGGAAACACCATATATTTT.

This clonotype has at least ten counts. The genes are TRBV20-1 and TRBJ2-3; 10 nucleotides match TRBD2. CDR1 and CDR2 from the germline V gene are DFQATT and SNEGSKA (reference sequence). There are 15 residues in the CDR3. V was pared by 6 bases and J by 4 bases, with 10 bases of the junction left unmatched. CDR3 region: CSAGGSGGAPDTQYF. DNA for the CDR3: TGCAGTGCAGGGGGCAGCGGGGGGGCCCCAGATACGCAGTATTTT.

This chain uses TRBV7-6 with TRBJ2-2; the D is unclear. V was shortened by 4 bases and J by 2 bases, with 14 bases between the two germline ends. The CDR3 runs 16 residues. The V gene's germline CDR1 is SGHVS and CDR2 FNYEAQ. Here the CDR3 reads CASSSGRGYNTGELFF. The DNA of the CDR3 is TGTGCCAGCAGCTCTGGCCGCGGTTACAACACCGGGGAGCTGTTTTTT.

The chain couples TRBV29-1 to TRBJ2-1; D perhaps matches TRBD2 (5 bases). The V end lost 8 bases, the J end lost 5 bases, and 7 bases lay between the germline ends. Looked up from germline, CDR1 is SQVTM and CDR2 is ANQGSEA. The CDR3 runs to 10 residues. Here the CDR3 reads CSTGNNEQFF. The CDR3 DNA follows: TGCAGCACCGGGAACAATGAGCAGTTCTTC.

This clonotype was seen ten or more times. V usage is TRBV27 and J usage is TRBJ2-4; tentatively, D is TRBD2 (7 bases). The CDR3 has 16 residues. Germline lookup yields CDR1 MNHEY and CDR2 SMNVEV (reference sequence). The ends were cut back, 6 bases at V and 1 base at J, with 16 bases in the middle. The CDR3 is CASSPSGGLAKNIQYF. The CDR3 DNA is TGTGCCAGCAGCCCCTCCGGGGGGCTCGCCAAAAACATTCAGTACTTC.

This clonotype was seen many times. The rearrangement joins TRBV29-1 to TRBJ2-2, with a tentative D call TRBD2 (5 bases). V shed 7 bases and J shed 3 bases, with 12 bases lying between them. This CDR3 has 13 amino acids. Per germline, CDR1 SQVTM and CDR2 ANQGSEA. This CDR3 is CSADSSYTGELFF. The DNA of the CDR3 is TGCAGCGCAGATTCTAGCTACACCGGGGAGCTGTTTTTT.

The DNA for the CDR3 is TGCAGTGCTAGAGGGCCGGAATCTGAAGCTTTCTTT. Its translation is CSARGPESEAFF. The V call is TRBV20-1, the J call TRBJ1-1; no firm D call. CDR1 is DFQATT, CDR2 SNEGSKA, per germline (reference sequence). The CDR3 has 12 amino acids. V was cut by 1 base and J by 6 bases, with 9 bases left in between.

The chain joins TRBV11-2 to TRBJ2-1; no clear D. V lost 2 bases and J lost 7, with 6 bases in between. The CDR3 extends over 12 amino acids. Germline values: CDR1 SGHAT, CDR2 FQNNGV. This CDR3 reads CASSLLRNEQFF. The CDR3, as DNA: TGTGCCAGCAGCTTATTACGAAATGAGCAGTTCTTC.

This clonotype was seen only a few times. The V and J genes are TRBV5-1 and TRBJ2-3; tentative D call: TRBD2 (6 bases). The CDR3 consists of 16 residues. The germline CDR1 and CDR2 sequences are SGHRS and YFSETQ. The V and J ends lost 2 bases and 2 bases respectively, with 15 bases between them. The DNA for the CDR3 is TGCGCCAGCAGCTTCGGGGGTGGTGTCCCCACAGATACGCAGTATTTT. It yields the protein CASSFGGGVPTDTQYF.

This clonotype has at least ten counts. The chain has TRBV21-1 and TRBJ1-4; the table's D gene call, TRBD1, was not cross checked with the DNA. TRBV21-1 corresponds to a pseudogene. The CDR3 consists of 18 residues. The CDR3 DNA reads as TGTGCCAGCAGCAAAGGCTGTGACAGGGCCTGCATGGATGAAAAACTGTTTTTT. This codes for CASSKGCDRACMDEKLFF.

This clonotype has a handful of counts. The V gene is TRBV28, the J gene TRBJ2-1; D is possibly TRBD2 (5 bases). Germline assignment: CDR1 MDHEN and CDR2 SYDVKM. The V end was cut by 7 bases, the J end by 0 bases, with 10 bases between. The CDR3 spans 14 residues. The CDR3 DNA reads TGTGCCAGCACAGAGGGAAGCTCCTACAATGAGCAGTTCTTC. This encodes CASTEGSSYNEQFF.

This clonotype was counted at least ten times. The CDR3 sequence: CSASLILAYEQYF. CDR3 bases: TGCAGTGCCTCTTTGATATTGGCCTACGAGCAGTACTTC. The rearrangement links TRBV20-1 to TRBJ2-7, with no clear D. CDR1 and CDR2 from the germline V gene are DFQATT and SNEGSKA (reference sequence). CDR3 length equals 13 residues. The ends were cut back, 6 bases at V and 2 bases at J, with 14 bases in the middle.

This clonotype was recorded at least ten times. J is TRBJ2-1 and V is TRBV5-4; D could derive from TRBD1 or TRBD2 (6 bases each). The CDR3 totals 17 residues. Germline values: CDR1 SGHNT, CDR2 YYREEE (reference sequence). V lost 0 bases to trimming and J lost 7 bases, with 20 bases between them. CDR3 sequence reads: CASSLGSLAAQGNEQFF. CDR3 DNA sequence: TGTGCCAGCAGCTTGGGGAGTTTAGCGGCGCAGGGGAATGAGCAGTTCTTC. Based on the CDR3 plus reference TRBV5-4 and TRBJ2-1, the full variable domain is ETGVTQSPTHLIKTRGQQVTLRCSSQSGHNTVSWYQQALGQGPQFIFQYYREEENGRGNFPPRFSGLQFPNYSSELNVNALELDDSALYLCASSLGSLAAQGNEQFFGPGTRLTVL.

The V gene is TRBV20-1, the J gene TRBJ2-3; tentatively, D is TRBD1 or TRBD2 (5 bases each). CDR3 length equals 14 residues. The V end was cut by 5 bases, the J end by 5 bases, with 17 bases between. CDR1 is DFQATT and CDR2 is SNEGSKA in the germline V gene (reference sequence). The CDR3 DNA is TGCAGTGCTGCCGGGACCCGAGATGTAGATACGCAGTATTTT. Protein: CSAAGTRDVDTQYF.

This clonotype was picked up a small number of times. It may be a read error: a sequence one base away is much more abundant. The CDR3 bases are TGTGCCAGCAGTATAAGGGGTAGTGGCTACCCCTTC. Translating gives CASSIRGSGYPF. The chain joins TRBV28 to TRBJ1-2; weak D call: TRBD1 (5 bases). Germline values: CDR1 MDHEN, CDR2 SYDVKM. The CDR3 is made up of 12 amino acids.

A single count supports this clonotype. A clone one base away is much larger, so this may be a read error. The V and J genes are TRBV25-1 and TRBJ2-7, with 9 bases identical to TRBD2. The CDR3 is 14 residues long. CDR1 and CDR2 from the germline V gene are MGHDK and SYGVNS. CDR3 protein: CASSDHGTSYEHYF. DNA of the CDR3: TGTGCCAGCAGTGATCACGGGACTAGCTACGAGCATTACTTC.

This clonotype showed up just a few times. V gene TRBV19 combines with J gene TRBJ2-2; 10 bases align to TRBD1. V shed 4 bases, J shed 3 bases, and the junction held 5 bases outside the gene matches. The CDR3 runs 16 residues. Germline V CDR1 and CDR2: LNHDA, SQIVND (reference sequence). CDR3 in DNA: TGTGCCAGTAGTACCCGGGACAGGGGATACACCGGGGAGCTGTTTTTT. Protein product: CASSTRDRGYTGELFF.